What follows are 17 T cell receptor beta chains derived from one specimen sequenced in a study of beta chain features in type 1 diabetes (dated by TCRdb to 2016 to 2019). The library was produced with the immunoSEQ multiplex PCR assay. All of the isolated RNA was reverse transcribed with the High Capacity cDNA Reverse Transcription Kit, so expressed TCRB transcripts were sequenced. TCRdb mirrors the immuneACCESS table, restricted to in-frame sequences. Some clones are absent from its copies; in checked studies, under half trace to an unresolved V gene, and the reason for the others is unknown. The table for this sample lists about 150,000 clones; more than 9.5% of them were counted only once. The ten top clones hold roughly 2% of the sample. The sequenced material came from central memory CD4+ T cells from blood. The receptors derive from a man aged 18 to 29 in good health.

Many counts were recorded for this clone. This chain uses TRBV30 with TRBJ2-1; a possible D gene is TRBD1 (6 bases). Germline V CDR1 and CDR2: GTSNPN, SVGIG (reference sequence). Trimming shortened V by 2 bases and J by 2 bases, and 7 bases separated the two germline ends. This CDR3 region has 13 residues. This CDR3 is CAWSRGTYNEQFF. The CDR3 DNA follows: TGTGCCTGGAGTAGGGGGACCTACAATGAGCAGTTCTTC.

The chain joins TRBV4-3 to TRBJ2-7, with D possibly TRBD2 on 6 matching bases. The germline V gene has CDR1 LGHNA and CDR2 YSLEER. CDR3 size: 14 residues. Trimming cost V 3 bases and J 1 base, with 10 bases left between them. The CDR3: CASSHASGSYEQYF. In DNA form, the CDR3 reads TGCGCCAGCAGCCATGCCAGCGGGTCCTACGAGCAGTACTTC.

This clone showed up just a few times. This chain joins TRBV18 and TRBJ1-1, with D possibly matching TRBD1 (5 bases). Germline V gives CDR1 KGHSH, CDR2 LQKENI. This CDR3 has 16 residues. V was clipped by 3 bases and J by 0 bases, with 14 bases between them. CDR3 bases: TGTGCCAGCTCACCGCGGGCCCTGGACATGAACACTGAAGCTTTCTTT. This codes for CASSPRALDMNTEAFF.

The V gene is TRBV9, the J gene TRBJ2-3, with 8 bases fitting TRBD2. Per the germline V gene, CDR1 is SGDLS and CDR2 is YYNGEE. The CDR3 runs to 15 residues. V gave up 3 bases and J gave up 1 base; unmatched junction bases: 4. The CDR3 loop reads CASSAGGRRTDTQYF. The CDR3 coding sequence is TGTGCCAGCAGCGCGGGAGGGCGCCGCACAGATACGCAGTATTTT.

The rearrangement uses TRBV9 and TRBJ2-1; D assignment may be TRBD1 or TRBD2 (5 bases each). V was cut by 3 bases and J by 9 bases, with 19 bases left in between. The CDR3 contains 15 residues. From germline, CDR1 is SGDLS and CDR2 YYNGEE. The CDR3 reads CASSGWDPVLGEQFF. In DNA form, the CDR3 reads TGTGCCAGCAGCGGTTGGGACCCCGTCCTGGGTGAGCAGTTCTTC.

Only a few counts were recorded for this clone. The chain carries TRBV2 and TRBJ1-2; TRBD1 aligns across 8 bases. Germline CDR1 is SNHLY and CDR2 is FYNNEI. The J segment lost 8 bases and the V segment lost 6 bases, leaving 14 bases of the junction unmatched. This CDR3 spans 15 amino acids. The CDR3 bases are TGTGCCAGCAGGGCCGAAACGGGACAGGTTATAGGCTACACCTTC. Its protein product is CASRAETGQVIGYTF.

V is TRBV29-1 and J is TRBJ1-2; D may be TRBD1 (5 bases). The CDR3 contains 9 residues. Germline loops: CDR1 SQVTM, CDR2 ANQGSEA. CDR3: CAEGYGYTF. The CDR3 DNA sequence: TGCGCCGAGGGGTATGGCTACACCTTC.

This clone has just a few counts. CDR3 sequence: CASSLSRETQYF. The CDR3 coding sequence is TGTGCCAGCAGCTTAAGCCGGGAGACCCAGTACTTC. V is TRBV7-2 and J is TRBJ2-5; D gene ambiguous. The CDR3 runs to 12 residues. Germline V lookup: CDR1 SGHTA, CDR2 FQGNSA. V lost 2 bases and J lost 5, with 6 bases in between.

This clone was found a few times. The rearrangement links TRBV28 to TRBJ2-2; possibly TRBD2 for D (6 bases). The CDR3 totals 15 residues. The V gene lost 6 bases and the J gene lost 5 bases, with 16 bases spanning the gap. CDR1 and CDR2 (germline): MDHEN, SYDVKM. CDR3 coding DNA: TGTGCCAGCAGCCCCCCGGGGGACTTTACCGGGGAGCTGTTTTTT. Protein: CASSPPGDFTGELFF.

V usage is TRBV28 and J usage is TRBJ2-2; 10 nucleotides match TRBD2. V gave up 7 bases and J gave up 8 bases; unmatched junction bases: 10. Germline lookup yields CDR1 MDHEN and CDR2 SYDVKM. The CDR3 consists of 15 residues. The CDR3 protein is CASIMLAGAGGELFF. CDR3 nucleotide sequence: TGTGCCAGCATCATGCTAGCGGGAGCCGGAGGGGAGCTGTTTTTT. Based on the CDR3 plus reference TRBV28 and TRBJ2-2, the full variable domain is DVKVTQSSRYLVKRTGEKVFLECVQDMDHENMFWYRQDPGLGLRLIYFSYDVKMKEKGDIPEGYSVSREKKERFSLILESASTNQTSMYLCASIMLAGAGGELFFGEGSRLTVL.

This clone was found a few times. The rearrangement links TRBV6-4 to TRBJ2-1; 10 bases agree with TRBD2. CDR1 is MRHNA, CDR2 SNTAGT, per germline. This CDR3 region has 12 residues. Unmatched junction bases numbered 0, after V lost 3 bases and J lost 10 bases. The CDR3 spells CASSETSGEQFF. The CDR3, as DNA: TGTGCCAGCAGTGAGACTAGCGGGGAGCAGTTCTTC.

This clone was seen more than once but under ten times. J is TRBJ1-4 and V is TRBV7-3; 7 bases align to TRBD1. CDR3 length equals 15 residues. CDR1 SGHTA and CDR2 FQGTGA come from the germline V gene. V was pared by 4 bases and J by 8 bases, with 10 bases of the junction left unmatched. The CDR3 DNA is TGTGCCAGCAGCTCCCAACCGGGACAGAGCGAAAAACTGTTTTTT. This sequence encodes CASSSQPGQSEKLFF. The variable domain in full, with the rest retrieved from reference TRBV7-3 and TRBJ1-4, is GAGVSQTPSNKVTEKGKYVELRCDPISGHTALYWYRQSLGQGPEFLIYFQGTGAADDSGLPNDRFFAVRPEGSVSTLKIQRTERGDSAVYLCASSSQPGQSEKLFFGSGTQLSVL.

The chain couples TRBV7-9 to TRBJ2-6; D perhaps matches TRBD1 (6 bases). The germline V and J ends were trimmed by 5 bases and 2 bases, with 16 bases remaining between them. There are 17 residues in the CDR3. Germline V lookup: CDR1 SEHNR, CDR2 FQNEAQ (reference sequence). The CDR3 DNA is TGTGCCAGCAGCCCCCCGTACAGGGCCCCTGGGGCCAACGTCCTGACTTTC. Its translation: CASSPPYRAPGANVLTF.

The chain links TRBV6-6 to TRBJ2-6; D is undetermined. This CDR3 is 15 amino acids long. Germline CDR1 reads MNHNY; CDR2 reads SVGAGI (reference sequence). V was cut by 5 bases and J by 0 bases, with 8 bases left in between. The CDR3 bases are TGTGCCAGCAGTAGGCCGTCCTCTGGGGCCAACGTCCTGACTTTC. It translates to CASSRPSSGANVLTF.

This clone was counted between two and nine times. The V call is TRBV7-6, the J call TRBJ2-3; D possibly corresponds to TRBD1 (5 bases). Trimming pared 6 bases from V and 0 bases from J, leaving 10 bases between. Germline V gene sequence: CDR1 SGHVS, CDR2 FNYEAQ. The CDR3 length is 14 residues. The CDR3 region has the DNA TGTGCCAGCAGAAGGGGAACTAGCACAGATACGCAGTATTTT. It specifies CASRRGTSTDTQYF.

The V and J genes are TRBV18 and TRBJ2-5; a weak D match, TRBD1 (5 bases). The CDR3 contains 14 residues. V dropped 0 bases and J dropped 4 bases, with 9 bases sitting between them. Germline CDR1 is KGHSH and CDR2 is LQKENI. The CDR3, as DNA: TGTGCCAGCTCACCACCGACCAGGGTAGAGACCCAGTACTTC. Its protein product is CASSPPTRVETQYF.

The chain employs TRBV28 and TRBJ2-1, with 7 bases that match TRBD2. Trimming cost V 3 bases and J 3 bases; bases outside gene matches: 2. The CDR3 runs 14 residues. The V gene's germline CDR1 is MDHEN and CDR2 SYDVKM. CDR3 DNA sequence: TGTGCCAGCAGTTTTCAGCGGGACTACAATGAGCAGTTCTTC. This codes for CASSFQRDYNEQFF.